A selection of T cell receptor beta chains follows, all from one sample in a study of blood T cells in healthy people across ages. Each CDR3 protein gets one entry after TCRdb re-called the 5' RACE reads with MiXCR. The sample lists about 830,000 distinct CDR3 sequences, 60% to 80% occurring once. What was sequenced was blood. The receptors shown here come from a man aged 25 to 40 in good health. Each CDR3 is given with its conserved first and last residue. The D gene is left open where the match is weak. Rows may omit the clone size; those that give it use once, few, many or a size class.

abundance	v_gene	j_gene	d_gene	len	CDR3nt	CDR3aa
-	TRBV12-3/TRBV12-4	TRBJ2-1	TRBD2	15	TGTGCCAGCAGTTTGCGACTAGCGTCGGTAGGGGAGCAGTTCTTC	CASSLRLASVGEQFF
few	TRBV5-1	TRBJ2-4	-	16	TGCGCCAGCAGCTTGGAGGGCAACGGAGCCAAAAACATTCAGTACTTC	CASSLEGNGAKNIQYF
-	TRBV6-5	TRBJ1-2	TRBD1	15	TGTGCCAGCAGTCCCCGGGACAGGGACCACTATGGCTACACCTTC	CASSPRDRDHYGYTF
few	TRBV10-3	TRBJ2-5	-	16	TGTGCCATCAGTGAGAGGGGGACCCCCGGCCGAGAGACCCAGTACTTC	CAISERGTPGRETQYF
-	TRBV25-1	TRBJ2-3	-	13	TGTGCCAGCAGTGGGGGGACCACAGATACGCAGTATTTT	CASSGGTTDTQYF
few	TRBV13	TRBJ1-4	-	13	TGTGCCAGCAGTCAAGGGACTAATGAAAAACTGTTTTTT	CASSQGTNEKLFF
-	TRBV20-1	TRBJ2-1	TRBD2	15	TGCAGTGCTAGAGATACTAGCGGGTTCTACAATGAGCAGTTCTTC	CSARDTSGFYNEQFF
-	TRBV5-1	TRBJ2-3	-	15	TGCGCCAGCAGCCCGATGCGGGGATACACAGATACGCAGTATTTT	CASSPMRGYTDTQYF
-	TRBV12-3/TRBV12-4	TRBJ2-1	TRBD2	16	TGTGCCAGCAGTGCCCGGGGGGGGAGCTCCTACAATGAGCAGTTCTTC	CASSARGGSSYNEQFF
-	TRBV4-3	TRBJ2-1	TRBD1	18	TGCGCCAGCAGCCAGGTCCCGGGACAGGGAGACTCCTACAATGAGCAGTTCTTC	CASSQVPGQGDSYNEQFF
-	TRBV10-3	TRBJ2-1	-	13	TGTGCCATCGGGCATGCTCTGGGGGACGAGCAGTTCTTC	CAIGHALGDEQFF
-	TRBV4-1	TRBJ2-5	-	13	TGCGCCAGCAGCCATCCCACATCAGGGACCCAGTACTTC	CASSHPTSGTQYF
-	TRBV15	TRBJ1-2	-	14	TGTGCCACCAGCAGAGATTGGCAGGGCGATGGCTACACCTTC	CATSRDWQGDGYTF
-	TRBV10-3	TRBJ1-2	-	13	TGTGCCATCAGTGAAGACCTTTTCTATGGCTACACCTTC	CAISEDLFYGYTF
few	TRBV7-2	TRBJ2-5	-	17	TGTGCCAGCAGCTTAGGGCCTGACAGGTGGCTTGGAGAGACCCAGTACTTC	CASSLGPDRWLGETQYF
once	TRBV7-9	TRBJ2-1	TRBD2	16	TGTGCCAGCAGCTTACGTCTAGCGGGGGTAGGGAATGAGCAGTTCTTC	CASSLRLAGVGNEQFF
once	TRBV12-3/TRBV12-4	TRBJ2-3	-	16	TGTGCCAGCAGTTTAATGGGGGGAAAACGCACAGATACGCAGTATTTT	CASSLMGGKRTDTQYF
-	TRBV27	TRBJ2-4	-	14	TGTGCCAGCATTTCCCACACGGACCAAAACATTCAGTACTTC	CASISHTDQNIQYF
once	TRBV9	TRBJ2-3	TRBD2	18	TGTGCCAGCAGCGTCGAGGGTGGTAGCGGGGGCTCCACAGATACGCAGTATTTT	CASSVEGGSGGSTDTQYF
-	TRBV24-1	TRBJ2-1	-	11	TGTGCCACCAGTTACCGGTATGAGCAGTTCTTC	CATSYRYEQFF
-	TRBV12-3/TRBV12-4	TRBJ1-5	-	14	TGTGCCAGCAGCCCACAGGAGACGAATCAGCCCCAGCATTTT	CASSPQETNQPQHF
few	TRBV20-1	TRBJ2-7	TRBD1	15	TGCAGTGCTAGGGCGGGACAGGGTTTCGACTACGAGCAGTACTTC	CSARAGQGFDYEQYF
-	TRBV13	TRBJ1-1	-	14	TGTGCCAGCAGCTTCGGGGGGCGCGACACTGAAGCTTTCTTT	CASSFGGRDTEAFF
-	TRBV29-1	TRBJ2-7	-	13	TGCAGCGTGGCCGGGACAAGAGTCCGCGAGCAGTACTTC	CSVAGTRVREQYF
-	TRBV10-3	TRBJ2-5	TRBD2	17	TGTGCCATCAGTCCGACTAGCGGGGGGGCCTTTGGGGAGACCCAGTACTTC	CAISPTSGGAFGETQYF
-	TRBV28	TRBJ1-2	-	16	TGTGCCAGCAGCACGCAACAGAGGGACCTAAACTATGGCTACACCTTC	CASSTQQRDLNYGYTF
once	TRBV5-1	TRBJ2-7	TRBD1	14	TGCGCCAGCAGCTCGGGACAGCCACCCTACGAGCAGTACTTC	CASSSGQPPYEQYF
-	TRBV20-1	TRBJ2-1	-	12	TGCAGTGCTACGGGACAAACCAATGAGCAGTTCTTC	CSATGQTNEQFF
-	TRBV29-1	TRBJ2-7	TRBD1	13	TGCAGCGTGTCTGGGACAGGGGCCTACGAGCAGTACTTC	CSVSGTGAYEQYF
-	TRBV28	TRBJ2-7	TRBD1	15	TGTGCCAGCAGACTCAGGACAGGGGGGAACTACGAGCAGTACTTC	CASRLRTGGNYEQYF
once	TRBV10-3	TRBJ1-1	-	13	TGTGCCATCAGTGAAACAGGGAGGGCTGAAGCTTTCTTT	CAISETGRAEAFF
-	TRBV10-3	TRBJ2-7	-	16	TGTGCCATCAGTGATTGGGACACATCTACCCTCTACGAGCAGTACTTC	CAISDWDTSTLYEQYF
once	TRBV25-1	TRBJ2-5	-	15	TGTGCCAGCAGTGATGGGACGCACTTTCGGGAGACCCAGTACTTC	CASSDGTHFRETQYF
-	TRBV5-5	TRBJ2-3	-	13	TGTGCCAGCAATGCCCAGCTTGGAGATACGCAGTATTTT	CASNAQLGDTQYF
-	TRBV7-9	TRBJ2-7	-	13	TGTGCCAGCATTCCGGGGAACTCCTACGAGCAGTACTTC	CASIPGNSYEQYF